This TCR beta chain was identified in a study of cytomegalovirus exposure and HLA in healthy donors. A multiplex PCR was run with 60 Vbeta primers and 13 Jbeta primers. TCRdb's table, derived via immunoSEQ multiplex PCR, lists solely in-frame clones and lacks some. The sample records approximately 110,000 clones, around 72% being singletons. This CDR3 is built from 16 residues. Germline V gene lookup returns CDR1 SNHLY and CDR2 FYNNEI. The ends were cut back, 4 bases at V and 4 bases at J, with 19 bases in the middle. For this clone: Its antigen is unidentified.

Study findings and constraints: Associated with cytomegalovirus, according to the listing, were about 160 TCR beta chains. Earlier analysis looked at TCR beta V segments, and most were productive about 90% or about 30% of the time.

The chain joins TRBV2 to TRBJ1-2; weak D call: TRBD1 (5 bases). Material: PBMCs. This TCR was sampled from a young man in good health and CMV-seronegative. The CDR3 loop reads CASSVGVGGLGYGYTF. DNA for the CDR3: TGTGCCAGCAGTGTGGGGGTCGGGGGTCTTGGCTATGGCTACACCTTC.